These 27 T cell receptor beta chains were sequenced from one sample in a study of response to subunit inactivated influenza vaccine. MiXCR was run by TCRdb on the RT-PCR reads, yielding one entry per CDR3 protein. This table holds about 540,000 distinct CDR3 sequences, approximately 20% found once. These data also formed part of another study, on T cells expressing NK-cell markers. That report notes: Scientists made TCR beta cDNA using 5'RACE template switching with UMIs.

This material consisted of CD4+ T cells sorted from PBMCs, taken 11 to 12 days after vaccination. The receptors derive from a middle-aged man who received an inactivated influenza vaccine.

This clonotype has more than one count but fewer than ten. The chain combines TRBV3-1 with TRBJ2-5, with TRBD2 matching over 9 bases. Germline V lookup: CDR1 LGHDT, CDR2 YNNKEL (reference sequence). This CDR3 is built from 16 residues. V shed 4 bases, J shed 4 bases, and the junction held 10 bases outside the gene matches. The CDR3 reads CASSPRQKLAGETQYF. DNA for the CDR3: TGTGCCAGCAGCCCTCGACAGAAACTAGCGGGAGAGACCCAGTACTTC.

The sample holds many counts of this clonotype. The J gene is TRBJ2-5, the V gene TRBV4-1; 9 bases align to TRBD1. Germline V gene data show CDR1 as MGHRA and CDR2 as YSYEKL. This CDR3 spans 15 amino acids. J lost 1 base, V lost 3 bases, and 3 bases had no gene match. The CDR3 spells CASSHGTGTQETQYF. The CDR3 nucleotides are TGCGCCAGCAGCCACGGGACAGGGACCCAAGAGACCCAGTACTTC.

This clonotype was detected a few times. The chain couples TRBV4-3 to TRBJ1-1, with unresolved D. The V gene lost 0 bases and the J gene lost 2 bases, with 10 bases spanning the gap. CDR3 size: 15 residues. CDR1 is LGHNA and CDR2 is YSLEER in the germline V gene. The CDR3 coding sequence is TGCGCCAGCAGCCAAGATCACGGGGAAAACACTGAAGCTTTCTTT. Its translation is CASSQDHGENTEAFF.

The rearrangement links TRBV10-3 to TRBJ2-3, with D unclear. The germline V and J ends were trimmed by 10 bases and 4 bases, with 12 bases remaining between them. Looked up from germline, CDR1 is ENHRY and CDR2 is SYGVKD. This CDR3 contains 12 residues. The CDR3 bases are TGTGCCACCGGGTCCGGGTCAGATACGCAGTATTTT. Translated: CATGSGSDTQYF.

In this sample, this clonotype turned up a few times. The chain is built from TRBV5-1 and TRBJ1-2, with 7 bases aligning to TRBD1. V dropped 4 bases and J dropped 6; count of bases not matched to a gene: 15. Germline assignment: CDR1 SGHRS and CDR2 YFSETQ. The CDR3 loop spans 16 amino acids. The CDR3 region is CASSPPGQASSHGYTF. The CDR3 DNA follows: TGCGCCAGCAGCCCACCCGGACAGGCCTCCTCCCATGGCTACACCTTC.

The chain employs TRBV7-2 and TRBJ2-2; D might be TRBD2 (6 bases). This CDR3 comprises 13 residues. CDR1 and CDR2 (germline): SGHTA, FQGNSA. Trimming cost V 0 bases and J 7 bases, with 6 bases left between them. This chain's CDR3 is CASSLAGGGELFF. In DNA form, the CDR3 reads TGTGCCAGCAGCTTAGCGGGGGGCGGGGAGCTGTTTTTT.

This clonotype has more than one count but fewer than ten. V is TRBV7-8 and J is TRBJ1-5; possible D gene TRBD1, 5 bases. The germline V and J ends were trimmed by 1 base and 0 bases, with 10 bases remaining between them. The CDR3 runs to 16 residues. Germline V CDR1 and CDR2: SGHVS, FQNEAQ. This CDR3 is CASSLEGRLSNQPQHF. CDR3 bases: TGTGCCAGCAGCTTAGAGGGACGGCTTAGCAATCAGCCCCAGCATTTT.

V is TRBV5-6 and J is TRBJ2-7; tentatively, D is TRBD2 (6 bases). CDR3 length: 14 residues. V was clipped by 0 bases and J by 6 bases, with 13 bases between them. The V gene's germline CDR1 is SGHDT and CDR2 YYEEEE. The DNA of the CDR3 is TGTGCCAGCAGCTTGGGACTACCCGGGAGCGAGCAGTACTTC. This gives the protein CASSLGLPGSEQYF. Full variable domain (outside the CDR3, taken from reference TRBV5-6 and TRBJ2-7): DAGVTQSPTHLIKTRGQQVTLRCSPKSGHDTVSWYQQALGQGPQFIFQYYEEEERQRGNFPDRFSGHQFPNYSSELNVNALLLGDSALYLCASSLGLPGSEQYFGPGTRLTVT.

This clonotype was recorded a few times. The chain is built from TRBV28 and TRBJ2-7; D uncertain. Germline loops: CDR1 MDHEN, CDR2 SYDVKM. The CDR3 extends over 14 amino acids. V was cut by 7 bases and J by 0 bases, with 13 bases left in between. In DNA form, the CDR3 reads TGTGCCAGCACCCCTACTGGGCGCTCCTACGAGCAGTACTTC. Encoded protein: CASTPTGRSYEQYF. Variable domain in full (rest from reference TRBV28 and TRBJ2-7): DVKVTQSSRYLVKRTGEKVFLECVQDMDHENMFWYRQDPGLGLRLIYFSYDVKMKEKGDIPEGYSVSREKKERFSLILESASTNQTSMYLCASTPTGRSYEQYFGPGTRLTVT.

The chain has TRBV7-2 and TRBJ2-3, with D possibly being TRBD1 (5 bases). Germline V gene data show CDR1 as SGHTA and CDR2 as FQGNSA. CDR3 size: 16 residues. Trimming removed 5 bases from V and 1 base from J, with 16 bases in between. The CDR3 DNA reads TGTGCCAGCAGCCGGCAGAAAGGGGCAGGCACAGATACGCAGTATTTT. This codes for CASSRQKGAGTDTQYF.

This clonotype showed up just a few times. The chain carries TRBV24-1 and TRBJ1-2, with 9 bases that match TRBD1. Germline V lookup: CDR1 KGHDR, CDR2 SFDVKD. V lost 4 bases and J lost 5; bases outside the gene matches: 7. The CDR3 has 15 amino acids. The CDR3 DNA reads TGTGCCACCAGTGACGCCGGGACAGGGAGGTATGGCTACACCTTC. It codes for CATSDAGTGRYGYTF.

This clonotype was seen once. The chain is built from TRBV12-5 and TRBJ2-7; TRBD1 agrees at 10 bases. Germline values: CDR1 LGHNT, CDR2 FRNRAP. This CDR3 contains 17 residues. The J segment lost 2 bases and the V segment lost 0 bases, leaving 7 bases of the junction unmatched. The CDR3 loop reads CASGLVLGQGETYEQYF. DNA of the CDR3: TGTGCTAGTGGTTTGGTACTAGGACAGGGGGAAACCTACGAGCAGTACTTC.

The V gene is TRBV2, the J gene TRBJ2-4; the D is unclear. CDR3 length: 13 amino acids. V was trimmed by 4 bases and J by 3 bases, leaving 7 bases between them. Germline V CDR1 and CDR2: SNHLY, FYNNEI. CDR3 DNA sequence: TGTGCCAGCAGTGTTTCCGGCAAAAACATTCAGTACTTC. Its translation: CASSVSGKNIQYF. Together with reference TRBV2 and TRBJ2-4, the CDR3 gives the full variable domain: EPEVTQTPSHQVTQMGQEVILRCVPISNHLYFYWYRQILGQKVEFLVSFYNNEISEKSEIFDDQFSVERPDGSNFTLKIRSTKLEDSAMYFCASSVSGKNIQYFGAGTRLSVL.

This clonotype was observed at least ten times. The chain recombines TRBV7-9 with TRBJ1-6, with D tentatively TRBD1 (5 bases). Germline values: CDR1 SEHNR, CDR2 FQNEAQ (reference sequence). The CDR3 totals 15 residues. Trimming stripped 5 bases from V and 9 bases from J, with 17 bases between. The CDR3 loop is CASSLTQGGGSPLHF. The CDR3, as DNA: TGTGCCAGCAGCCTAACTCAGGGAGGAGGTTCACCCCTCCACTTT.

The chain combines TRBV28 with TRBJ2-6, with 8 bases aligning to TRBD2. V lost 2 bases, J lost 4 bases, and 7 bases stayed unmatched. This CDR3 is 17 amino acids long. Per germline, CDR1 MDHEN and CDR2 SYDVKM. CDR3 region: CASSLGSGVAGANVLTF. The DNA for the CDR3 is TGTGCCAGCAGTTTAGGTAGCGGGGTAGCCGGGGCCAACGTCCTGACTTTC.

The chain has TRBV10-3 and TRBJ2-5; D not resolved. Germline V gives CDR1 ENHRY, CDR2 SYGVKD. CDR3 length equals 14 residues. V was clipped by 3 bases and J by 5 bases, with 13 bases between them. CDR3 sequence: CAISESARLETQYF. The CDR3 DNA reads TGTGCCATCAGTGAATCGGCAAGACTGGAGACCCAGTACTTC.

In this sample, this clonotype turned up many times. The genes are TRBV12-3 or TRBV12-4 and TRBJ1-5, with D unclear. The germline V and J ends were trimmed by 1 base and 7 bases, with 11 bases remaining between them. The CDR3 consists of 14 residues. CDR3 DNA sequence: TGTGCCAGCAGTTTAGAGCGGGTCGGGCAGCCCCAGCATTTT. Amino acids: CASSLERVGQPQHF.

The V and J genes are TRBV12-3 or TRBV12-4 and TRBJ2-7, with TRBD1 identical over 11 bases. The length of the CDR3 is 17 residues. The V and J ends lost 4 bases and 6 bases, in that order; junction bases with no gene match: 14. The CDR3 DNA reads TGTGCCAGCAGTTCTCTCTATCCTGGACAGGGGGCGGGCGAGCAGTACTTC. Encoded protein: CASSSLYPGQGAGEQYF.

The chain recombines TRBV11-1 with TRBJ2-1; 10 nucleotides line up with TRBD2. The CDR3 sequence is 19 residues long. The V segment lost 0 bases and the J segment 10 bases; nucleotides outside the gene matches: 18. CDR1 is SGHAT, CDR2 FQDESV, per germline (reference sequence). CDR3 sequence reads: CASSLAYEASGRSPVEQFF. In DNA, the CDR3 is TGTGCCAGCAGCTTAGCGTACGAGGCTAGCGGGAGATCCCCGGTCGAGCAGTTCTTC.

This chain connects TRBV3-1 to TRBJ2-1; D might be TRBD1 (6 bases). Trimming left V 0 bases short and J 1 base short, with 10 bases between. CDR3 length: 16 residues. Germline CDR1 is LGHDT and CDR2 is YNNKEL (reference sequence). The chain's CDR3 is CASSQDGQGSYNEQFF. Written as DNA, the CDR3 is TGTGCCAGCAGCCAAGATGGCCAGGGGTCCTACAATGAGCAGTTCTTC.

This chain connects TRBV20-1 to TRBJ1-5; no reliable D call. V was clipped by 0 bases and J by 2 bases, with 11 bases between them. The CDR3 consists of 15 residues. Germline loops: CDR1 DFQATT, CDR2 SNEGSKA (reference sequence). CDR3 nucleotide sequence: TGCAGTGCTAGAGAAGGAGGGTTTCGCAATCAGCCCCAGCATTTT. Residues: CSAREGGFRNQPQHF.

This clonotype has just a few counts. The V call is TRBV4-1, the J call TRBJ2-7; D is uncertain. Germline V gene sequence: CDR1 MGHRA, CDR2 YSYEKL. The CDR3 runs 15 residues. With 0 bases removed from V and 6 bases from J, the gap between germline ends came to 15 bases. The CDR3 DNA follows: TGCGCCAGCAGCCAAGATTCGGTCCCAACCCGCGAGCAGTACTTC. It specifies CASSQDSVPTREQYF.

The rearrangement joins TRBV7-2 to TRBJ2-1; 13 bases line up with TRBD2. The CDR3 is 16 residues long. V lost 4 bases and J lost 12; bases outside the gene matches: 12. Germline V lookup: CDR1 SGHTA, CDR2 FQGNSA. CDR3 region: CASSSYYRTSGSGQFF. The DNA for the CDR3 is TGTGCCAGCAGCTCCTACTATCGGACTAGCGGGAGTGGGCAGTTCTTC. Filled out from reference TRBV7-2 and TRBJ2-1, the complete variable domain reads GAGVSQSPSNKVTEKGKDVELRCDPISGHTALYWYRQSLGQGLEFLIYFQGNSAPDKSGLPSDRFSAERTGGSVSTLTIQRTQQEDSAVYLCASSSYYRTSGSGQFFGPGTRLTVL.

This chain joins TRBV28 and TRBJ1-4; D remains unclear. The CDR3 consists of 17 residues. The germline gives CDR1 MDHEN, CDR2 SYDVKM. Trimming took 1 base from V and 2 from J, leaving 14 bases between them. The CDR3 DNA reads TGTGCCAGCAGTTTATCCGGATTTTCCCTTACTAATGAAAAACTGTTTTTT. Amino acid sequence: CASSLSGFSLTNEKLFF.

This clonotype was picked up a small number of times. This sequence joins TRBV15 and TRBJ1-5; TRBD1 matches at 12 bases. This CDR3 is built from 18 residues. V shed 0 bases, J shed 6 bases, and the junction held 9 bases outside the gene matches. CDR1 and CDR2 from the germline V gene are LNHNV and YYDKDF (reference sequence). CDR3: CATSRDSGQGATFQPQHF. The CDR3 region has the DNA TGTGCCACCAGCAGAGACTCGGGACAGGGGGCTACGTTTCAGCCCCAGCATTTT. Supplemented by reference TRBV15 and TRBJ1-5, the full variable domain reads DAMVIQNPRYQVTQFGKPVTLSCSQTLNHNVMYWYQQKSSQAPKLLFHYYDKDFNNEADTPDNFQSRRPNTSFCFLDIRSPGLGDTAMYLCATSRDSGQGATFQPQHFGDGTRLSIL.

The CDR3 sequence is CASAQSSGSPGELFF. The CDR3 nucleotides read TGTGCCAGTGCTCAGTCTAGCGGGAGTCCCGGGGAGCTGTTTTTT. V and J are TRBV4-2 and TRBJ2-2; 10 positions agree with TRBD2. CDR1 is LGHNA and CDR2 is YNFKEQ in the germline V gene. The CDR3 consists of 15 residues. V lost 9 bases, J lost 6 bases, and 10 bases stayed unmatched.

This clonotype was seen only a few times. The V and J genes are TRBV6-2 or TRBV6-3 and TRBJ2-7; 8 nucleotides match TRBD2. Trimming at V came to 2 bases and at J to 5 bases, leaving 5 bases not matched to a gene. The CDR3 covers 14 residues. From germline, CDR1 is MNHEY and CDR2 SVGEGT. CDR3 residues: CASSYRAGAHEQYF. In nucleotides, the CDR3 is TGTGCCAGCAGTTACCGAGCGGGGGCCCACGAGCAGTACTTC.